The clone carrying this T cell receptor (beta chain) was recorded a few times. Its antigen is not known. MiXCR was run by TCRdb on the 5' RACE reads, yielding one entry per CDR3 protein. This table has around 300,000 distinct CDR3 sequences, 8% to 9% appearing once. The sample is drawn from a study of identical twins. Overall study results and limits: Recombination models fit unrelated individuals' TCR alpha sharing but underestimated twins'.

The CDR3 has 15 amino acids. The V gene's germline CDR1 is SGHTA and CDR2 FQGNSA. Trimming shortened V by 5 bases and J by 0 bases, and 13 bases separated the two germline ends. These data were likewise used in another study, on yellow fever vaccine responses in identical twins.

The sample consisted of memory (CD45RO+) T cells sorted from blood. The clonotype was recovered from a woman aged 18-29 years in good health. V gene TRBV7-2 combines with J gene TRBJ1-1; D gene unclear. The CDR3: CASSPQAGMNTEAFF. The CDR3 DNA reads TGTGCCAGCAGCCCCCAAGCGGGGATGAACACTGAAGCTTTCTTT. Full variable domain (rest looked up from reference TRBV7-2 and TRBJ1-1): GAGVSQSPSNKVTEKGKDVELRCDPISGHTALYWYRQSLGQGLEFLIYFQGNSAPDKSGLPSDRFSAERTGGSVSTLTIQRTQQEDSAVYLCASSPQAGMNTEAFFGQGTRLTVV.